Sequencing of this TCR beta chain was carried out in a study of control samples from healthy donors and cancer patients. This CDR3 region has 13 residues. Trimming pared 5 bases from V and 0 bases from J, leaving 7 bases between. The V gene's germline CDR1 is MRHNA and CDR2 SNTAGT. To note about this clone: This same CDR3 is encoded by further DNA sequences in the sample.

Libraries were prepared by immunoSEQ multiplex PCR; TCRdb keeps only in-frame clonotypes and omits some of them. The sample contains 55,000 to 65,000 clones, around 87% of which appear only once. What was sequenced was PBMCs. The origin of this receptor is a woman in her fifties or sixties with lung cancer. The chain recombines TRBV6-4 with TRBJ1-1; maybe TRBD1 (5 bases). The CDR3, as DNA: TGTGCCAGCAGTCGGGGGGTGAACACTGAAGCTTTCTTT. Its translation is CASSRGVNTEAFF.